This entry concerns a single T cell receptor beta chain. The entry originates in a study of OX40 agonist ivuxolimab in advanced cancers. Clones were read by immunoSEQ multiplex PCR, and TCRdb kept only the in-frame ones, dropping some. Of fewer than 25,000 clones listed, approximately 90% were seen once; the top ten hold around 29%. The CDR3 is 16 amino acids. With 8 bases removed from V and 7 bases from J, the gap between germline ends came to 27 bases. In germline, CDR1 is SEHNR, CDR2 FQNEAQ (reference sequence). The V gene is TRBV7-9, the J gene TRBJ2-7; a possible D gene is TRBD2 (6 bases). Source: CD4+ or CD8+ T cells sorted from blood, taken in a trial of the OX40 agonist ivuxolimab. This receptor was taken from an adult with an advanced solid tumor such as melanoma, head and neck, liver or kidney cancer. The CDR3 here is CASLVVGASAHGEQYF. CDR3 DNA sequence: TGTGCCAGCCTGGTGGTCGGCGCTAGCGCTCACGGGGAGCAGTACTTC.